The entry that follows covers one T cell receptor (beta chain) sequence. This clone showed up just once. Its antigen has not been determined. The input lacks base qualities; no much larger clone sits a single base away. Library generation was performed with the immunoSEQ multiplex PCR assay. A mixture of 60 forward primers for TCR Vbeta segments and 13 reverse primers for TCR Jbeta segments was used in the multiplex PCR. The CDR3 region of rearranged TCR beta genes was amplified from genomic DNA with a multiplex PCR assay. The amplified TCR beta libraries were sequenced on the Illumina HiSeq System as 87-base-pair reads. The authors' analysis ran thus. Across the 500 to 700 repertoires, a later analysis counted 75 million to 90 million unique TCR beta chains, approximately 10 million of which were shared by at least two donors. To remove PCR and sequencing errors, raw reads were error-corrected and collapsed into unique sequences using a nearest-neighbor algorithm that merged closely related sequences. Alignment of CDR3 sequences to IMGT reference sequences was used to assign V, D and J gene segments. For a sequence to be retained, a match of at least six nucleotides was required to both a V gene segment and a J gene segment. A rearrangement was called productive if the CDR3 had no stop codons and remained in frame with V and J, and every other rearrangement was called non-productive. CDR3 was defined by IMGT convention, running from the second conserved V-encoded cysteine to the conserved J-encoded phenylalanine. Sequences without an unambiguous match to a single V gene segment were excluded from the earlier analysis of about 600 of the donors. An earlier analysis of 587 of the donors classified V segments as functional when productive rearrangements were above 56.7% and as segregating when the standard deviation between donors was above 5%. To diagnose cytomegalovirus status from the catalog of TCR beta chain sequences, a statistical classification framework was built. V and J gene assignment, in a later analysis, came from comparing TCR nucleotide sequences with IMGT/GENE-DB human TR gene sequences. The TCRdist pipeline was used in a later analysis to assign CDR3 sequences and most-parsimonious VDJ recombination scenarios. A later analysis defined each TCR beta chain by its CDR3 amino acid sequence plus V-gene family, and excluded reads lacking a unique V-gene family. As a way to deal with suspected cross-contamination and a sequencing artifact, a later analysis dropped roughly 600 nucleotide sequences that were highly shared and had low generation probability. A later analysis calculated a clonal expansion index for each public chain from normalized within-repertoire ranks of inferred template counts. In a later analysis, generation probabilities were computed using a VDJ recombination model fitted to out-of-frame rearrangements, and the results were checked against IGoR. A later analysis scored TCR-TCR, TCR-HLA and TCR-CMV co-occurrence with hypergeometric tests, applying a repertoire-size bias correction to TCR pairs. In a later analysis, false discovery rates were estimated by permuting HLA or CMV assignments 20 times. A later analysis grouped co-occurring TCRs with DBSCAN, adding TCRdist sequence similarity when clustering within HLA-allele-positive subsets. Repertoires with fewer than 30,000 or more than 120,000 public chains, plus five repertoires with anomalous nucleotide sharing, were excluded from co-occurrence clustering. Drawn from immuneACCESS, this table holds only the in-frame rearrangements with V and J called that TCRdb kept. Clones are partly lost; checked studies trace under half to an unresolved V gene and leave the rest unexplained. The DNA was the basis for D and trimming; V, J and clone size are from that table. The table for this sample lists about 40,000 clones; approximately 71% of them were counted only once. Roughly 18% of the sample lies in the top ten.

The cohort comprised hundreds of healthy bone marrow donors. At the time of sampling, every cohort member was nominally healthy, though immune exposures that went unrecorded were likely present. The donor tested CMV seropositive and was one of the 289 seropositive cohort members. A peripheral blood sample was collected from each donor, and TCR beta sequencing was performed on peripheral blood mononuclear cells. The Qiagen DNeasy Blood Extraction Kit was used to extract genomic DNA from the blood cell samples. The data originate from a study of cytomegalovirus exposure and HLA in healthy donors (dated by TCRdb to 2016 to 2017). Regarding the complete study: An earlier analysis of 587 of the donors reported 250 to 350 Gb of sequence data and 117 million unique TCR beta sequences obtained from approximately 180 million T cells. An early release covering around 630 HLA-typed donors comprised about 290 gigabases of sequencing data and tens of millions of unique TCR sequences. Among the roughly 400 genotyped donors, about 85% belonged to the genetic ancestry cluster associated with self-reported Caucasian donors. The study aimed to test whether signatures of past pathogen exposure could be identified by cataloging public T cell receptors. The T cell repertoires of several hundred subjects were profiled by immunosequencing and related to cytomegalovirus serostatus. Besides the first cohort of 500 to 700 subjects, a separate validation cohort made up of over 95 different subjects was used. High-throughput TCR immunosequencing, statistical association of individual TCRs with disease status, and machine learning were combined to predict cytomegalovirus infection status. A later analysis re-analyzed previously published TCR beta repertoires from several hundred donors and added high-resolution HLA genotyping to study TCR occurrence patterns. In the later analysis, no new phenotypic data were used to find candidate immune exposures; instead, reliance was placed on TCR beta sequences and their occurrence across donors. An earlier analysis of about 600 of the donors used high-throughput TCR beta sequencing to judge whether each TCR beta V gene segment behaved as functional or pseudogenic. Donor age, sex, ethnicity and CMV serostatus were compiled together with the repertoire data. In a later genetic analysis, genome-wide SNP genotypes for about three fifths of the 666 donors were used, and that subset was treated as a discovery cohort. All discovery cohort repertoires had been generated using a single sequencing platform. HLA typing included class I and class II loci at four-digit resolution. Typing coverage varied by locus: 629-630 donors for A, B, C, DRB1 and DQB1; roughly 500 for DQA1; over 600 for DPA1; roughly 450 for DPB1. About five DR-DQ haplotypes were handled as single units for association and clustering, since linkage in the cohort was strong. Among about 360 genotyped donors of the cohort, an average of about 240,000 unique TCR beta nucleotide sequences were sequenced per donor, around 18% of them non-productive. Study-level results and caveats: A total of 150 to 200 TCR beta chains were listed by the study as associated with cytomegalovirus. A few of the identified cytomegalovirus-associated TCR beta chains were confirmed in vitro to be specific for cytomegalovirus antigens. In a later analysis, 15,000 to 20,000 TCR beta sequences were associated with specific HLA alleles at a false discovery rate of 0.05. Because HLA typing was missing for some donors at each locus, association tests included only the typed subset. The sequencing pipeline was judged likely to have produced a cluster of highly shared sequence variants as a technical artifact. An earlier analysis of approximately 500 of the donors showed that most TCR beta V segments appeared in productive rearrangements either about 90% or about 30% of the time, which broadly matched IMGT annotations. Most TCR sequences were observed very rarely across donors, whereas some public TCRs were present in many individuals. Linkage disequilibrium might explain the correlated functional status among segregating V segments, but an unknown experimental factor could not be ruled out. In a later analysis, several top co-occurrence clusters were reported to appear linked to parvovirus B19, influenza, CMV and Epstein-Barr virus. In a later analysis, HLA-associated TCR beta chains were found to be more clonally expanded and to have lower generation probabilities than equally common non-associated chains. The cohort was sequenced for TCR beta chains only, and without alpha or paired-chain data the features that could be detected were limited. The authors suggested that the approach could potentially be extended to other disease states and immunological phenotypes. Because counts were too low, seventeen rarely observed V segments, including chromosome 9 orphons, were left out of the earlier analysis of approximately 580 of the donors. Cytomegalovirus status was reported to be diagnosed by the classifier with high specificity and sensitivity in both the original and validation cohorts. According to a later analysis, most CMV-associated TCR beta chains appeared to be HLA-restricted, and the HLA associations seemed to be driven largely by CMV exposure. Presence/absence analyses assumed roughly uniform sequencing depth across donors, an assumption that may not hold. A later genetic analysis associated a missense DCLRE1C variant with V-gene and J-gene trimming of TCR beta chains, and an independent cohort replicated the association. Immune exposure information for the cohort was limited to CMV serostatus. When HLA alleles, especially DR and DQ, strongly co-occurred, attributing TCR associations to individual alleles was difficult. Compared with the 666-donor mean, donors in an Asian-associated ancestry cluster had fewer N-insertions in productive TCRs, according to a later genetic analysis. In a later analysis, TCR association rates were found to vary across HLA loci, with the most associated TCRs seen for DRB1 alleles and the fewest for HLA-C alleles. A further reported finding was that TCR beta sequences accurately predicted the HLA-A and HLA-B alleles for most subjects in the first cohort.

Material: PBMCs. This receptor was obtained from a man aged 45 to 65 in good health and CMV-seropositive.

The CDR3 amino acid sequence is: CASSIGGISSYNEQFF. The base sequence is TGTGCCAGCAGCATAGGGGGCATTAGCTCCTACAATGAGCAGTTCTTC. The chain employs TRBV9 and TRBJ2-1; the junction holds 7 bases that match TRBD1. Spanning cysteine to phenylalanine, the CDR3 consists of 16 amino acids. Only the CDR3 DNA stays, 48 bases, in frame from base 1. The germline V gene yields SGDLS for CDR1 and YYNGEE for CDR2. V trim: 4 bases; J trim: 0 bases; unmatched bases: 7.